A single T cell receptor beta chain is shown here with its context. Sequence at one end of the junction differs from germline and may be a read error. TCRB libraries came from RNA via three nested multiplex PCR rounds. Each CDR3 protein is one row after TCRdb ran MiXCR on the multiplex PCR reads. The sample includes about 9,600 distinct CDR3 sequences, approximately 70% of them seen just once. CDR1 and CDR2 from the germline V gene are MNHEY and SVGAGI. The CDR3 consists of 17 residues. The data were taken from a study of tumor-infiltrating lymphocytes in glioblastoma multiforme. Sample: brain tumor tissue. The source of this sequence is a male donor with glioblastoma. This chain uses TRBV6-5 with TRBJ1-1; no firm D call. The CDR3 loop reads CAGSYSMDQTLNTEAFF. The CDR3 DNA reads TGTGCCGGCAGTTACTCGATGGACCAGACACTGAACACTGAAGCTTTCTTT.